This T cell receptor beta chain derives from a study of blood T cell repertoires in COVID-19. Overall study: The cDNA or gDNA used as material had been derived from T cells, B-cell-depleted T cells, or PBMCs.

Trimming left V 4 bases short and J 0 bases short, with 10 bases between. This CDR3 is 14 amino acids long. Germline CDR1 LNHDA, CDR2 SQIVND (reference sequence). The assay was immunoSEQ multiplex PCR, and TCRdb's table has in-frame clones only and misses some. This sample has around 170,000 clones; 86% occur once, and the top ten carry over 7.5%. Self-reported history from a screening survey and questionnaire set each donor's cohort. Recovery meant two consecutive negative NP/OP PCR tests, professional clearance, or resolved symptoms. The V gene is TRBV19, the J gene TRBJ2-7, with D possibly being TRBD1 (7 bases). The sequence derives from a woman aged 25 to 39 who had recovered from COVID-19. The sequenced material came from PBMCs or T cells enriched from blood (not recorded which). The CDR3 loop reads CASSRRDSSYEQYF. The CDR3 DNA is TGTGCCAGTAGTAGGCGGGACAGCTCCTACGAGCAGTACTTC. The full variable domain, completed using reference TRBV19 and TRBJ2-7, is DGGITQSPKYLFRKEGQNVTLSCEQNLNHDAMYWYRQDPGQGLRLIYYSQIVNDFQKGDIAEGYSVSREKKESFPLTVTSAQKNPTAFYLCASSRRDSSYEQYFGPGTRLTVT.